Here is one TCR beta chain with its context. Its antigen is unknown. This may arise from a read error, as a much more abundant clone is one base away. The sample is drawn from a study of T cell repertoires in cytomegalovirus infection (dated by TCRdb to about 2019). Some background on the complete study: Donor HLA type was relevant to the analysis, because carriage of CMV infection together with the matching HLA type was indicated by public TCR beta signatures.

Including the terminal cysteine and phenylalanine, the CDR3 comprises 16 residues. Only the CDR3 DNA stays, 48 bases, in frame from base 1. Sequences SGHVS (CDR1) and FNYEAQ (CDR2) are obtained from the germline V gene. V loses 5 bases of germline sequence and J loses 0 bases, and the interval between the two ends is 14 bases. Instrument used: Illumina HiSeq 1500. The public reads were reprocessed in TCRdb via fastp at Q25 and MiXCR, keeping in-frame beta chains. Rows with one shared CDR3 protein collapse into an entry with the most common genes and DNA. The table for this sample lists about 530,000 distinct CDR3 sequences; approximately 25% of them were counted only once. Of the sample, around 13% is held by the ten largest clones. The paper as a whole reports these results and caveats: The ex vivo response was dominated by HLA-C-restricted CMV-specific TCR beta clonotypes, and the single most frequent clonotype in two of eight donors was supplied by these HLA-C-restricted clonotypes. Carriers of CMV infection plus the relevant HLA type were discriminated by the cumulative frequency of public TCR beta family members in the study cohort and in an independent roughly 320-donor cohort.

The origin of this receptor is a human donor in good health (CMV status not recorded). Some clones in this sample may be carry-over from other donors' samples. Specimen: PBMCs. Recombination connected TRBV7-6 to TRBJ2-1; no D gene can be assigned with confidence. The DNA sequence is TGTGCCAGCAGCGGGCGGACGTGGGACTCCTACAATGAGCAGTTCTTC. Its protein reads: CASSGRTWDSYNEQFF.